The 29 T cell receptor beta chains in this list originate from one sample, sequenced in a study of shared clonotypes between healthy human individuals. Assay: immunoSEQ multiplex PCR; the TCRdb copy retains only in-frame clones and omits some. The repertoire has about 1.5 million clones, approximately 98% of them found once; the top ten carry roughly 0.4%. The sequenced sample consisted of naive CD4+ T cells sorted from blood. Stated subset: CD45RA+ positively selected. The receptors derive from a young man in good health.

The chain joins TRBV5-1 to TRBJ2-7; a possible D gene is TRBD2 (6 bases). V was pared by 5 bases and J by 1 base, with 16 bases between. From germline, CDR1 is SGHRS and CDR2 YFSETQ. The length of the CDR3 is 15 residues. CDR3 bases: TGCGCCAGCAGTGGTGGGGGACTTGGGTCCTACGAGCAGTACTTC. It specifies CASSGGGLGSYEQYF. Looking up the rest from reference TRBV5-1 and TRBJ2-7 gives the full variable domain: KAGVTQTPRYLIKTRGQQVTLSCSPISGHRSVSWYQQTPGQGLQFLFEYFSETQRNKGNFPGRFSGRQFSNSRSEMNVSTLELGDSALYLCASSGGGLGSYEQYFGPGTRLTVT.

V and J are TRBV27 and TRBJ2-2; tentative D call: TRBD1 (5 bases). There are 14 residues in the CDR3. Germline V CDR1 and CDR2: MNHEY, SMNVEV (reference sequence). V dropped 4 bases and J dropped 2 bases, with 8 bases sitting between them. Here the CDR3 reads CASSWGSNTGELFF. CDR3 DNA: TGTGCCAGCAGTTGGGGCTCCAACACCGGGGAGCTGTTTTTT.

For the CDR3, the DNA is TGTGCCAGCTCACCAATCGCGGGACGAAATGAGCAGTTCTTC. Translation: CASSPIAGRNEQFF. This chain connects TRBV18 to TRBJ2-1; a weak D match, TRBD2 (6 bases). This CDR3 contains 14 residues. In germline, CDR1 is KGHSH, CDR2 LQKENI. The V end was cut by 2 bases, the J end by 7 bases, with 12 bases between.

The rearrangement links TRBV9 to TRBJ1-1; the D gene is possibly TRBD1 (6 bases). Trimming removed 4 bases at V and 1 base at J, with 11 bases between. The length of the CDR3 is 14 residues. Germline V gene data show CDR1 as SGDLS and CDR2 as YYNGEE. Here the CDR3 DNA reads TGTGCCAGCAGCCAAACAGGGAGGAACACTGAAGCTTTCTTT. This sequence encodes CASSQTGRNTEAFF.

CDR3 in amino acids: CASSVVGENYGYTF. The DNA of the CDR3 is TGTGCCAGCAGCGTAGTAGGCGAGAACTATGGCTACACCTTC. The chain uses TRBV9 and TRBJ1-2; the D is unclear. The ends were cut back, 0 bases at V and 2 bases at J, with 8 bases in the middle. Germline loops: CDR1 SGDLS, CDR2 YYNGEE. This CDR3 comprises 14 residues. Full variable domain (missing parts from reference TRBV9 and TRBJ1-2): DSGVTQTPKHLITATGQRVTLRCSPRSGDLSVYWYQQSLDQGLQFLIQYYNGEERAKGNILERFSAQQFPDLHSELNLSSLELGDSALYFCASSVVGENYGYTFGSGTRLTVV.

DNA of the CDR3: TGCGCCACCTCGGGGGGCTATGGCTACACCTTC. Its translation: CATSGGYGYTF. The genes are TRBV10-2 and TRBJ1-2, with D possibly TRBD1 on 5 matching bases. The CDR3 sequence is 11 residues long. V was pared by 10 bases and J by 4 bases, with 10 bases between. Germline V gives CDR1 WSHSY, CDR2 SAAADI.

CDR3 nucleotide sequence: TGTGCCAGCAGGCCCTGGACTAGCGGGGACGATGAGCAGTTCTTC. Translating gives CASRPWTSGDDEQFF. The genes are TRBV6-5 and TRBJ2-1; 12 bases are a match to TRBD2. The CDR3 consists of 15 residues. Germline V gives CDR1 MNHEY, CDR2 SVGAGI. V lost 6 bases to trimming and J lost 8 bases; unmatched junction nucleotides: 8.

V usage is TRBV9 and J usage is TRBJ2-2; 7 bases map to TRBD1. The germline gives CDR1 SGDLS, CDR2 YYNGEE. V trimming: 0 bases; J trimming: 4 bases; junction bases outside the gene matches: 6. The CDR3 has 16 residues. In nucleotides, the CDR3 is TGTGCCAGCAGCGTAGAAGGGGGCGAGGTCACCGGGGAGCTGTTTTTT. Translating it yields CASSVEGGEVTGELFF.

CDR3 coding DNA: TGTGCCATCAGTGAGTCCTCCCCCACAGATACGCAGTATTTT. Protein product: CAISESSPTDTQYF. The J gene is TRBJ2-3, the V gene TRBV10-3; D unclear. This CDR3 has 14 amino acids. Trimming cost V 0 bases and J 2 bases, with 6 bases left between them. Germline CDR1 and CDR2: ENHRY and SYGVKD.

J is TRBJ2-2 and V is TRBV28, with D tentatively TRBD2 (6 bases). CDR1 is MDHEN, CDR2 SYDVKM, per germline. Trimming cost V 7 bases and J 6 bases, with 12 bases left between them. There are 13 residues in the CDR3. CDR3 protein: CASKKGGSGELFF. Here the CDR3 DNA reads TGTGCCAGCAAAAAGGGAGGTTCCGGGGAGCTGTTTTTT.

CDR3 region: CASTRQASYEQYF. CDR3 coding DNA: TGTGCCAGCACCCGTCAGGCCTCCTACGAGCAGTACTTC. This sequence joins TRBV28 and TRBJ2-7, with unresolved D. Trimming stripped 7 bases from V and 0 bases from J, with 10 bases between. The CDR3 loop spans 13 amino acids. The V gene's germline CDR1 is MDHEN and CDR2 SYDVKM. Based on the CDR3 plus reference TRBV28 and TRBJ2-7, the full variable domain is DVKVTQSSRYLVKRTGEKVFLECVQDMDHENMFWYRQDPGLGLRLIYFSYDVKMKEKGDIPEGYSVSREKKERFSLILESASTNQTSMYLCASTRQASYEQYFGPGTRLTVT.

The chain has TRBV7-9 and TRBJ2-3; 7 positions agree with TRBD1. The germline V gene has CDR1 SEHNR and CDR2 FQNEAQ (reference sequence). The CDR3 runs to 13 residues. Trimming took 4 bases from V and 8 from J; bases not matched to a gene: 6. The DNA for the CDR3 is TGTGCCAGCAGCTATACAGGGGACGGTACGCAGTATTTT. The encoded protein is CASSYTGDGTQYF.

This clone was recorded only once. V is TRBV7-2 and J is TRBJ2-7, with TRBD2 identical over 7 bases. Germline V gene sequence: CDR1 SGHTA, CDR2 FQGNSA. The V and J ends lost 1 base and 5 bases, in that order; junction bases with no gene match: 5. The CDR3 length is 14 residues. The CDR3 bases are TGTGCCAGCAGCTTAGGCGGGAGTAGGAACGAGCAGTACTTC. It is translated as CASSLGGSRNEQYF.

The chain uses TRBV18 and TRBJ2-1; the D gene is possibly TRBD2 (6 bases). Trimming left V 3 bases short and J 6 bases short, with 15 bases between. Germline CDR1 is KGHSH and CDR2 is LQKENI. The CDR3 contains 15 residues. CDR3 DNA sequence: TGTGCCAGCTCACCTCGGGAGACTCCGGGCAATGAGCAGTTCTTC. Protein: CASSPRETPGNEQFF.

This sequence joins TRBV5-5 and TRBJ2-1, with TRBD2 matching 10 bases. Germline loops: CDR1 SGHKS, CDR2 YYEKEE (reference sequence). The J segment lost 7 bases and the V segment lost 1 base, leaving 11 bases of the junction unmatched. CDR3 size: 17 residues. CDR3 residues: CASSLSPSGSLSNEQFF. The CDR3 bases are TGTGCCAGCAGCTTGTCTCCTAGCGGGAGCCTTAGTAATGAGCAGTTCTTC.

In its sample, this clone was seen once. The J gene is TRBJ2-7, the V gene TRBV5-1; 8 bases align to TRBD2. This CDR3 is 17 amino acids long. Germline V gives CDR1 SGHRS, CDR2 YFSETQ. Unmatched junction bases numbered 11, after V lost 3 bases and J lost 0 bases. CDR3 in amino acids: CASSWSVERGTSYEQYF. The CDR3 DNA is TGCGCCAGCAGCTGGTCCGTGGAGCGGGGGACCTCCTACGAGCAGTACTTC.

This chain connects TRBV4-3 to TRBJ2-5, with no clear D. Germline-derived CDR1 and CDR2 are LGHNA and YSLEER. V dropped 1 base and J dropped 7 bases, with 10 bases sitting between them. This CDR3 contains 13 residues. Here the CDR3 reads CASSQVFSGTQYF. In DNA form, the CDR3 reads TGCGCCAGCAGCCAAGTTTTTTCGGGGACCCAGTACTTC.

The J gene is TRBJ1-5, the V gene TRBV2, with D unresolved. There are 14 residues in the CDR3. V lost 6 bases and J lost 2, with 11 bases in between. Germline V gives CDR1 SNHLY, CDR2 FYNNEI. CDR3 sequence reads: CASRVELGNQPQHF. The CDR3 bases are TGTGCCAGCAGGGTCGAGTTGGGCAATCAGCCCCAGCATTTT.

The rearrangement links TRBV18 to TRBJ2-2, with 7 bases that match TRBD2. CDR3 length equals 16 residues. V lost 4 bases, J lost 1 base, and 6 bases stayed unmatched. From germline, CDR1 is KGHSH and CDR2 LQKENI. DNA for the CDR3: TGTGCCAGCTCACTCATCGAGCGGGGGAACACCGGGGAGCTGTTTTTT. Residues: CASSLIERGNTGELFF.

The V gene is TRBV9, the J gene TRBJ2-1; D gene uncertain. CDR3 length: 17 amino acids. Germline loops: CDR1 SGDLS, CDR2 YYNGEE. The V end was cut by 0 bases, the J end by 5 bases, with 18 bases between. CDR3 nucleotides: TGTGCCAGCAGCGTAGTAATGGGTTCCCTAGGGCACAATGAGCAGTTCTTC. Protein product: CASSVVMGSLGHNEQFF.

The chain links TRBV28 to TRBJ1-5; the D gene is possibly TRBD1 (6 bases). CDR3 size: 14 residues. The V gene lost 5 bases and the J gene lost 6 bases, with 14 bases spanning the gap. In germline, CDR1 is MDHEN, CDR2 SYDVKM. The DNA for the CDR3 is TGTGCCAGCAGTACTACGGGAGGGGGTCAGCCCCAGCATTTT. This sequence encodes CASSTTGGGQPQHF.

The chain couples TRBV30 to TRBJ2-5, with 7 bases matching TRBD1. With V trimmed by 2 bases and J by 7 bases, 7 bases remained unmatched. Germline values: CDR1 GTSNPN, CDR2 SVGIG (reference sequence). This CDR3 is 13 amino acids long. CDR3 nucleotides: TGTGCCTGGAGTAGAAAGGGGGCAGGGACCCAGTACTTC. Protein sequence: CAWSRKGAGTQYF.

This chain uses TRBV11-2 with TRBJ2-1; TRBD2 matches at 10 bases. This CDR3 is built from 16 residues. Germline loops: CDR1 SGHAT, CDR2 FQNNGV. V lost 5 bases, J lost 12 bases, and 16 bases stayed unmatched. CDR3 in amino acids: CASSPTRAGGSNRQFF. CDR3 nucleotide sequence: TGTGCCAGCAGCCCAACCCGAGCGGGAGGGTCTAATCGGCAGTTCTTC.

The chain recombines TRBV28 with TRBJ2-7, with D possibly TRBD1 on 5 matching bases. The CDR3 has 14 residues. Per the germline V gene, CDR1 is MDHEN and CDR2 is SYDVKM. V was shortened by 2 bases and J by 6 bases, with 14 bases between the two germline ends. CDR3 residues: CASSLEGEFGEQYF. For the CDR3, the DNA is TGTGCCAGCAGTTTAGAAGGGGAATTTGGCGAGCAGTACTTC.

The CDR3 nucleotides are TGTGCCAGCTCACCGGGCAGAAACTTGAACACTGAAGCTTTCTTT. Its protein product is CASSPGRNLNTEAFF. The chain joins TRBV18 to TRBJ1-1; D gene uncertain. Deletions cut 3 bases from V and 0 bases from J, with 11 bases between. CDR1 KGHSH and CDR2 LQKENI come from the germline V gene. The CDR3 consists of 15 residues.

This chain joins TRBV11-3 and TRBJ2-7; 8 positions match TRBD1. The germline V gene encodes CDR1 SGHNT and CDR2 YENEEA. The junction had 14 bases not matched to a gene; V was cut back by 10 bases and J by 3 bases. CDR3 length equals 15 residues. The CDR3 sequence: CAINLPGQGGYEQYF. The CDR3 coding sequence is TGTGCCATCAACCTCCCAGGACAGGGTGGCTACGAGCAGTACTTC.

Turning to this clone: Other DNA sequences of this sample code for an identical CDR3. The chain combines TRBV7-9 with TRBJ2-2, with D perhaps TRBD1 (6 bases). CDR1 is SEHNR, CDR2 FQNEAQ, per germline (reference sequence). The CDR3 is 13 residues long. Trimming cost V 4 bases and J 6 bases, with 9 bases left between them. The CDR3 here is CASSSQGSGELFF. CDR3 DNA sequence: TGTGCCAGCAGCTCACAGGGATCCGGGGAGCTGTTTTTT.

The chain joins TRBV10-3 to TRBJ2-1; D unresolved. Germline V gene sequence: CDR1 ENHRY, CDR2 SYGVKD. CDR3 length equals 13 residues. The germline V and J ends were trimmed by 0 bases and 5 bases, with 5 bases remaining between them. The CDR3: CAISESGNNEQFF. Here the CDR3 DNA reads TGTGCCATCAGTGAGTCGGGAAACAATGAGCAGTTCTTC.

The rearrangement uses TRBV6-1 and TRBJ1-4; D might be TRBD1 (5 bases). V was trimmed by 6 bases and J by 8 bases, leaving 13 bases between them. Germline CDR1 reads MNHNS; CDR2 reads SASEGT. This CDR3 has 13 amino acids. The CDR3 region is CASRPQGGEKLFF. DNA of the CDR3: TGTGCCAGCAGACCTCAGGGAGGCGAAAAACTGTTTTTT.